This T cell receptor (beta chain) was sequenced for a study of blood T cells in healthy people across ages. Study background: T cells yielded about one barcoded beta molecule per two cells through template switching.

The second PCR ran about 6 to 11 cycles with a sample-barcoded 5' primer and J-beta primers. In TCRdb, the 5' RACE reads were re-called with MiXCR into one record per CDR3 protein. The sample has about 690,000 distinct CDR3 sequences, around two fifths seen once. This CDR3 spans 16 amino acids. Germline CDR1 and CDR2: SSHAT and FNYEAQ (reference sequence). Isolation yielded PBMCs, at least 6.5 million per sample, in every case. Total RNA extracted from each sample amounted to at least 5.5 micrograms. This clonotype was detected a few times. The junction differs from germline at one of its ends, possibly a read error.

The rearrangement links TRBV7-7 to TRBJ2-1, with TRBD2 matching 10 bases. The sequence came from an older man in good health. What was sequenced was blood. The CDR3 nucleotides are TGTGCTAGCAGCCTAGGCCCTAGCGGGAGTCCCAGTGAGCAGTTCTTC. The encoded protein is CASSLGPSGSPSEQFF.